These 32 T cell receptor beta chains originate from one sample sequenced in a study of cytomegalovirus exposure and HLA in healthy donors. The assay was immunoSEQ multiplex PCR, and TCRdb's table has in-frame clones only and misses some. The data contain about 110,000 clones, approximately 89% of them singletons. Sequenced sample: PBMCs. These TCRs come from a woman between 18 and 29 years old in good health and CMV-seronegative.

In nucleotides, the CDR3 is TGCAGCGAATCTGATGCAACAAAGAAAAAACCGGTAGCGGAGCCCCTCAATGAGCAGTTCTTC. This sequence encodes CSESDATKKKPVAEPLNEQFF. This chain uses TRBV29-1 with TRBJ2-1, with D possibly TRBD2 on 6 matching bases. Germline CDR1 SQVTM, CDR2 ANQGSEA. The CDR3 covers 21 residues. Trimming cost V 7 bases and J 6 bases, with 40 bases left between them.

This clone was recorded once. The chain combines TRBV7-9 with TRBJ1-4, with 8 positions matching TRBD1. The germline V gene encodes CDR1 SEHNR and CDR2 FQNEAQ (reference sequence). The CDR3 runs to 15 residues. Trimming removed 5 bases from V and 7 bases from J; junction bases left unmatched: 9. CDR3 amino acids: CASSQDRGLVEKLFF. The CDR3 DNA reads TGTGCCAGCAGCCAAGACAGGGGACTCGTTGAAAAACTGTTTTTT.

The rearrangement uses TRBV13 and TRBJ2-1; maybe TRBD2 (6 bases). This CDR3 is 15 amino acids long. Germline V gene lookup returns CDR1 PRHDT and CDR2 FYEKMQ (reference sequence). Trimming removed 0 bases from V and 4 bases from J, with 10 bases in between. CDR3 loop: CASSLGGLAYNEQFF. Here the CDR3 DNA reads TGTGCCAGCAGCTTAGGGGGACTTGCTTACAATGAGCAGTTCTTC.

J is TRBJ1-2 and V is TRBV18; 12 positions agree with TRBD1. CDR1 is KGHSH and CDR2 is LQKENI in the germline V gene. There are 14 residues in the CDR3. V dropped 5 bases and J dropped 8; count of bases not matched to a gene: 6. Here the CDR3 DNA reads TGTGCCAGCTCAGCCGGGACAGGGGGCAAGGGCTACACCTTC. It is translated as CASSAGTGGKGYTF.

The chain is built from TRBV4-3 and TRBJ2-7; 10 nucleotides match TRBD1. CDR3 length: 15 residues. V gave up 1 base and J gave up 4 bases; unmatched junction bases: 4. The germline CDR1 and CDR2 sequences are LGHNA and YSLEER. The CDR3 loop reads CASSQGPGQGYEQYF. DNA of the CDR3: TGCGCCAGCAGCCAAGGTCCGGGACAGGGGTACGAGCAGTACTTC.

This clone rates as medium-sized (0.01 to 0.1%). The genes are TRBV6-4 and TRBJ1-6, with D unresolved. This CDR3 spans 14 amino acids. The ends were cut back, 3 bases at V and 7 bases at J, with 10 bases in the middle. Germline V gene lookup returns CDR1 MRHNA and CDR2 SNTAGT. CDR3 region: CASSESGENSPLHF. The CDR3 region has the DNA TGTGCCAGCAGTGAGTCTGGGGAGAATTCACCCCTCCACTTT.

The gene calls are TRBV19 and TRBJ2-1; 8 bases agree with TRBD1. CDR3 length: 15 amino acids. CDR1 and CDR2 (germline): LNHDA, SQIVND (reference sequence). The junction had 6 bases not matched to a gene; V was cut back by 5 bases and J by 3 bases. The CDR3 sequence is CASSSQGALYNEQFF. CDR3 nucleotide sequence: TGTGCCAGTAGTTCCCAGGGGGCCCTCTACAATGAGCAGTTCTTC.

The chain couples TRBV13 to TRBJ2-1, with TRBD2 matching over 14 bases. With V trimmed by 5 bases and J by 4 bases, 4 bases remained unmatched. Germline V lookup: CDR1 PRHDT, CDR2 FYEKMQ (reference sequence). The CDR3 has 16 residues. The DNA for the CDR3 is TGTGCCAGCAGCCCACGGACTAGCGGGGGGTACAATGAGCAGTTCTTC. Translating it yields CASSPRTSGGYNEQFF.

The chain carries TRBV11-3 and TRBJ2-1; the match to TRBD2 covers 7 bases. This CDR3 is 19 amino acids long. CDR1 and CDR2 from the germline V gene are SGHNT and YENEEA. Germline trimming cut 2 bases from V and 0 bases from J; bases unmatched to any gene: 13. The CDR3 sequence is CASSLHLRGGADSYNEQFF. DNA for the CDR3: TGTGCCAGCAGCTTACACCTAAGGGGAGGGGCCGACTCCTACAATGAGCAGTTCTTC.

The chain combines TRBV6-1 with TRBJ2-1; D is possibly TRBD2 (6 bases). CDR1 is MNHNS, CDR2 SASEGT, per germline. V lost 3 bases, J lost 10 bases, and 13 bases lay in between. This CDR3 comprises 13 residues. The CDR3 sequence: CASSDAGGNEQFF. For the CDR3, the DNA is TGTGCCAGCAGTGACGCCGGGGGTAACGAGCAGTTCTTC.

For the CDR3, the DNA is TGTGCCAGTGAGGGGGCGGGGACTTCTGGAAACACCATATATTTT. Amino acids: CASEGAGTSGNTIYF. The V call is TRBV4-2, the J call TRBJ1-3, with 7 bases aligning to TRBD1. Trimming at V came to 9 bases and at J to 1 base, leaving 9 bases not matched to a gene. CDR1 LGHNA and CDR2 YNFKEQ come from the germline V gene. CDR3 length: 15 residues.

This chain uses TRBV4-2 with TRBJ1-5; 8 nucleotides align to TRBD1. Germline V gene data show CDR1 as LGHNA and CDR2 as YNFKEQ. V lost 3 bases, J lost 7 bases, and 8 bases stayed unmatched. There are 15 residues in the CDR3. CDR3 residues: CASSQGDRNAQPQHF. The DNA for the CDR3 is TGTGCCAGCAGCCAGGGGGACAGGAACGCGCAGCCCCAGCATTTT.

The V gene is TRBV27, the J gene TRBJ2-2, with D possibly matching TRBD2 (5 bases). This CDR3 is built from 17 residues. Germline-derived CDR1 and CDR2 are MNHEY and SMNVEV (reference sequence). The V end was cut by 6 bases, the J end by 0 bases, with 17 bases between. This CDR3 reads CASSSDTSGTNTGELFF. The CDR3 nucleotides read TGTGCCAGCAGCTCCGACACCTCGGGGACGAACACCGGGGAGCTGTTTTTT.

V gene TRBV4-2 combines with J gene TRBJ1-6, with 8 bases fitting TRBD1. The germline CDR1 and CDR2 sequences are LGHNA and YNFKEQ. J lost 9 bases, V lost 4 bases, and 11 bases had no gene match. The CDR3 is 16 amino acids. CDR3 in amino acids: CASSPEDETGVSPLHF. CDR3 DNA: TGTGCCAGCAGCCCCGAAGATGAGACAGGGGTTTCACCCCTCCACTTT.

In its sample, this clone was seen a few times. One junction end disagrees with the germline gene, perhaps due to a read error. The J gene is TRBJ1-5, the V gene TRBV6-6; 10 bases match TRBD1. Germline values: CDR1 MNHNY, CDR2 SVGAGI (reference sequence). The CDR3 is made up of 12 amino acids. The CDR3 DNA follows: TGTGCCAGCAGTTACCAGGGACAGGGGAGGGATTTT. Amino acids: CASSYQGQGRDF.

The chain employs TRBV6-1 and TRBJ2-3, with TRBD2 identical over 9 bases. V lost 3 bases, J lost 5 bases, and 3 bases stayed unmatched. The CDR3 covers 14 residues. The germline V gene has CDR1 MNHNS and CDR2 SASEGT. The CDR3 loop is CASSEAGGGDTQYF. The CDR3 nucleotides are TGTGCCAGCAGTGAGGCGGGGGGGGGAGATACGCAGTATTTT.

The J gene is TRBJ1-2, the V gene TRBV28; 7 bases map to TRBD1. In germline, CDR1 is MDHEN, CDR2 SYDVKM. Trimming took 6 bases from V and 4 from J; bases not matched to a gene: 14. CDR3 length: 16 residues. The CDR3 spells CASRLAGDRGGYGYTF. CDR3 DNA: TGTGCCAGCAGACTAGCCGGGGACAGAGGGGGCTATGGCTACACCTTC.

The J gene is TRBJ2-1, the V gene TRBV4-3, with 8 bases aligning to TRBD1. Per the germline V gene, CDR1 is LGHNA and CDR2 is YSLEER. The CDR3 totals 17 residues. V trimming: 0 bases; J trimming: 9 bases; junction bases outside the gene matches: 13. The CDR3 region is CASSQEGVQGAGGEQFF. The CDR3 nucleotides read TGCGCCAGCAGCCAAGAAGGGGTTCAGGGGGCAGGTGGTGAGCAGTTCTTC.

This chain connects TRBV4-1 to TRBJ2-2; D might be TRBD2 (6 bases). From germline, CDR1 is MGHRA and CDR2 YSYEKL. CDR3 size: 14 residues. Trimming stripped 0 bases from V and 9 bases from J, with 11 bases between. The CDR3 protein is CASSQETRSRELFF. CDR3 DNA: TGCGCCAGCAGCCAAGAGACTAGGTCCAGGGAGCTGTTTTTT.

The CDR3 is CASRGLGGDDQPQHF. CDR3 coding DNA: TGTGCCAGCAGAGGGTTAGGGGGGGACGATCAGCCCCAGCATTTT. The chain has TRBV6-5 and TRBJ1-5; the D gene is possibly TRBD1 (6 bases). The CDR3 consists of 15 residues. V was clipped by 6 bases and J by 5 bases, with 17 bases between them. Germline-derived CDR1 and CDR2 are MNHEY and SVGAGI.

This chain connects TRBV5-1 to TRBJ2-3, with TRBD2 identical over 9 bases. CDR3 size: 16 residues. Trimming cost V 6 bases and J 3 bases; bases outside gene matches: 11. From germline, CDR1 is SGHRS and CDR2 YFSETQ. The CDR3 DNA follows: TGCGCCAGCACCCGTACGGCGGGAGGGGGTACAGATACGCAGTATTTT. It translates to CASTRTAGGGTDTQYF.

The chain uses TRBV2 and TRBJ2-2; the D gene is possibly TRBD1 (6 bases). The CDR3 covers 14 residues. V was clipped by 10 bases and J by 0 bases, with 12 bases between them. The germline V gene encodes CDR1 SNHLY and CDR2 FYNNEI. The CDR3 coding sequence is TGTGCCACCCACCGGACAGCGAACACCGGGGAGCTGTTTTTT. Translation: CATHRTANTGELFF.

This clone was seen only once. V gene TRBV4-2 combines with J gene TRBJ1-1; the match to TRBD1 covers 9 bases. The CDR3 is 15 amino acids. Trimming removed 4 bases from V and 5 bases from J; junction bases left unmatched: 8. Germline V CDR1 and CDR2: LGHNA, YNFKEQ. The CDR3, as DNA: TGTGCCAGCAGCCCAAGACAGGGGGATCGGACTGAAGCTTTCTTT. Translated, it gives CASSPRQGDRTEAFF.

The chain joins TRBV4-1 to TRBJ2-7, with D possibly matching TRBD2 (6 bases). This CDR3 contains 13 residues. Germline V gene lookup returns CDR1 MGHRA and CDR2 YSYEKL. Deletions cut 2 bases from V and 3 bases from J, with 8 bases between. DNA of the CDR3: TGCGCCAGCAGCCAAAGGAGGGGCTACGAGCAGTACTTC. As protein: CASSQRRGYEQYF.

The rearrangement links TRBV5-1 to TRBJ2-7, with D tentatively TRBD1 (6 bases). There are 16 residues in the CDR3. Trimming stripped 6 bases from V and 2 bases from J, with 21 bases between. CDR1 SGHRS and CDR2 YFSETQ come from the germline V gene. CDR3 sequence: CASTPRPRDTTYEQYF. The CDR3, as DNA: TGCGCCAGCACCCCCCGCCCCCGGGACACCACCTACGAGCAGTACTTC.

V is TRBV28 and J is TRBJ1-5; weak D call: TRBD1 (6 bases). Germline V gene sequence: CDR1 MDHEN, CDR2 SYDVKM. The CDR3 loop spans 17 amino acids. The germline V and J ends were trimmed by 3 bases and 0 bases, with 15 bases remaining between them. The CDR3: CASSLIQGAYSNQPQHF. The DNA for the CDR3 is TGTGCCAGCAGTTTGATACAGGGCGCTTATAGCAATCAGCCCCAGCATTTT. Using reference TRBV28 and TRBJ1-5 for the parts outside the CDR3, the full variable domain is DVKVTQSSRYLVKRTGEKVFLECVQDMDHENMFWYRQDPGLGLRLIYFSYDVKMKEKGDIPEGYSVSREKKERFSLILESASTNQTSMYLCASSLIQGAYSNQPQHFGDGTRLSIL.

The rearrangement uses TRBV30 and TRBJ2-2; tentatively, D is TRBD1 (6 bases). CDR1 is GTSNPN, CDR2 SVGIG, per germline (reference sequence). This CDR3 spans 16 amino acids. The V end was cut by 3 bases, the J end by 4 bases, with 18 bases between. CDR3 in amino acids: CAWSGERTVGTGELFF. CDR3 in DNA: TGTGCCTGGAGCGGGGAAAGGACAGTTGGCACCGGGGAGCTGTTTTTT.

This chain uses TRBV6-5 with TRBJ1-1; TRBD1 might be the D (5 bases). The germline V gene has CDR1 MNHEY and CDR2 SVGAGI. The germline V and J ends were trimmed by 3 bases and 4 bases, with 15 bases remaining between them. The CDR3 has 15 amino acids. Here the CDR3 DNA reads TGTGCCAGCAGTTATCTCCCTTCCCAGGGCACTGAAGCTTTCTTT. This gives the protein CASSYLPSQGTEAFF.

This chain joins TRBV4-1 and TRBJ1-5; 7 nucleotides match TRBD1. Germline CDR1 reads MGHRA; CDR2 reads YSYEKL. Germline trimming cut 2 bases from V and 2 bases from J; bases unmatched to any gene: 6. This CDR3 spans 16 amino acids. As DNA, the CDR3 is TGCGCCAGCAGCCAACCCCGACAGGGTCGCAATCAGCCCCAGCATTTT. It codes for CASSQPRQGRNQPQHF.

V is TRBV18 and J is TRBJ2-1; 11 nucleotides line up with TRBD2. V lost 3 bases and J lost 12; bases outside the gene matches: 16. Germline V lookup: CDR1 KGHSH, CDR2 LQKENI. There are 17 residues in the CDR3. DNA of the CDR3: TGTGCCAGCTCACCGGACTCCGGGACTAGCGGCTGGTCTCGGCAGTTCTTC. Protein: CASSPDSGTSGWSRQFF.

The V call is TRBV9, the J call TRBJ1-1; 7 nucleotides agree with TRBD1. CDR3 size: 16 residues. Germline-derived CDR1 and CDR2 are SGDLS and YYNGEE. Germline trimming cut 7 bases from V and 0 bases from J; bases unmatched to any gene: 12. As DNA, the CDR3 is TGTGCCAGCCCACCCGGGACAGATCACATGAACACTGAAGCTTTCTTT. Residues: CASPPGTDHMNTEAFF.

The chain employs TRBV27 and TRBJ2-2; 8 nucleotides line up with TRBD1. CDR1 and CDR2 from the germline V gene are MNHEY and SMNVEV (reference sequence). With 4 bases clipped from V and 0 bases from J, the junction kept 16 bases outside the gene matches. CDR3 length equals 20 residues. CDR3 DNA: TGTGCCAGCAGTTCACAGGGGGGCAGATACGCAAAAACGAACACCGGGGAGCTGTTTTTT. Amino acid sequence: CASSSQGGRYAKTNTGELFF.